This passage covers 32 T cell receptor beta chains from one sample sequenced in a study of CD8 T cells in Susac syndrome. Random hexamers were used to reverse transcribe 0.5 to 1 ug of RNA. TCRdb reprocessed the immunoSEQ multiplex PCR reads with MiXCR, giving one entry per CDR3 protein. Of approximately 120,000 distinct CDR3 sequences listed, roughly 97% are singletons. Sequenced sample: CD4+ T cells from PBMCs. These receptors were obtained from a human donor in good health.

V usage is TRBV7-9 and J usage is TRBJ2-7; D not resolved. There are 15 residues in the CDR3. Germline-derived CDR1 and CDR2 are SEHNR and FQNEAQ (reference sequence). Trimming removed 4 bases from V and 0 bases from J, with 13 bases in between. The CDR3 reads CASSSPIESSYEQYF. In nucleotides, the CDR3 is TGTGCCAGCAGCTCACCGATCGAGAGCTCCTACGAGCAGTACTTC.

The CDR3 DNA follows: TGCGCCAGCAGCCAAGGACCGATAAGGCAGTTCTTC. This sequence encodes CASSQGPIRQFF. The chain joins TRBV4-1 to TRBJ2-1; D is undetermined. This CDR3 region has 12 residues. CDR1 is MGHRA, CDR2 YSYEKL, per germline. V was pared by 1 base and J by 12 bases, with 10 bases between.

The chain links TRBV30 to TRBJ1-5; 8 bases match TRBD1. Germline loops: CDR1 GTSNPN, CDR2 SVGIG (reference sequence). CDR3 length: 14 amino acids. V was clipped by 2 bases and J by 3 bases; unmatched bases: 3. DNA of the CDR3: TGTGCCTGGAGTAAGACAGGGGTCAATCAGCCCCAGCATTTT. This translates into CAWSKTGVNQPQHF.

The chain couples TRBV3-1 to TRBJ1-3; 7 positions agree with TRBD1. This CDR3 is built from 17 residues. CDR1 and CDR2 from the germline V gene are LGHDT and YNNKEL (reference sequence). J lost 3 bases, V lost 4 bases, and 12 bases had no gene match. The CDR3 loop reads CASSRPTGASGGNTIYF. DNA of the CDR3: TGTGCCAGCAGCCGACCAACAGGGGCTTCTGGTGGAAACACCATATATTTT.

The CDR3 region has the DNA TGTGCCAGCAGTCCAAGCAGAAACACCGGGGAGCTGTTTTTT. As protein: CASSPSRNTGELFF. The V call is TRBV7-9, the J call TRBJ2-2, with D hard to call. Germline CDR1 is SEHNR and CDR2 is FQNEAQ (reference sequence). This CDR3 spans 14 amino acids. The V and J ends lost 6 bases and 2 bases respectively, with 10 bases between them.

The V call is TRBV23-1, the J call TRBJ1-4; D is perhaps TRBD1 (5 bases). TRBV23-1 is designated an ORF whose function remains uncertain. V was shortened by 3 bases and J by 5 bases, with 19 bases between the two germline ends. This CDR3 contains 17 residues. The CDR3 loop is CASSQFDTGGRNEKLFF. CDR3 nucleotides: TGCGCCAGCAGTCAGTTTGATACGGGGGGGAGAAATGAAAAACTGTTTTTT.

CDR3 DNA sequence: TGTGCCAGCAGTTCGTACAGCGGCAATCAGCCCCAGCATTTT. Translating gives CASSSYSGNQPQHF. The chain links TRBV6-2 or TRBV6-3 to TRBJ1-5; D unresolved. This CDR3 contains 14 residues. Trimming took off 4 bases at V and 2 bases at J, with 9 bases between the two ends. Looked up from germline, CDR1 is MNHEY and CDR2 is SVGEGT.

The V and J genes are TRBV6-2 or TRBV6-3 and TRBJ2-7, with TRBD2 matching 9 bases. This CDR3 is built from 16 residues. V was clipped by 6 bases and J by 2 bases; unmatched bases: 11. Looked up from germline, CDR1 is MNHEY and CDR2 is SVGEGT. The CDR3 sequence is CASRLSGGRAPYEQYF. The DNA of the CDR3 is TGTGCCAGCAGACTCTCAGGCGGGAGGGCCCCCTACGAGCAGTACTTC.

The CDR3 protein is CASSPWDGDNQPQHF. CDR3 sequence (DNA): TGTGCCAGCAGCCCCTGGGACGGCGACAATCAGCCCCAGCATTTT. The J gene is TRBJ1-5, the V gene TRBV6-5; a weak D match, TRBD1 (5 bases). V lost 6 bases and J 3 bases, leaving 15 bases between the germline ends. From germline, CDR1 is MNHEY and CDR2 SVGAGI. The CDR3 loop spans 15 amino acids.

The genes are TRBV19 and TRBJ1-3; a weak D match, TRBD1 (6 bases). The CDR3 has 15 residues. The germline V gene has CDR1 LNHDA and CDR2 SQIVND (reference sequence). With 5 bases removed from V and 2 bases from J, the gap between germline ends came to 13 bases. CDR3 nucleotide sequence: TGTGCCAGTAGTTCGTTTGCAGGGGCTGGAAACACCATATATTTT. This gives the protein CASSSFAGAGNTIYF. Drawing the rest from reference TRBV19 and TRBJ1-3, the complete variable domain is DGGITQSPKYLFRKEGQNVTLSCEQNLNHDAMYWYRQDPGQGLRLIYYSQIVNDFQKGDIAEGYSVSREKKESFPLTVTSAQKNPTAFYLCASSSFAGAGNTIYFGEGSWLTVV.

The chain recombines TRBV9 with TRBJ2-7; D remains unclear. Germline lookup yields CDR1 SGDLS and CDR2 YYNGEE. This CDR3 is 14 amino acids long. The V gene lost 0 bases and the J gene lost 2 bases, with 9 bases spanning the gap. CDR3 nucleotide sequence: TGTGCCAGCAGCGTAGGTAACGGCCCCTACGAGCAGTACTTC. Translating it yields CASSVGNGPYEQYF.

The V and J genes are TRBV7-9 and TRBJ2-7; 13 nucleotides align to TRBD2. The V segment lost 4 bases and the J segment 13 bases; nucleotides outside the gene matches: 7. This CDR3 contains 13 residues. CDR1 and CDR2 from the germline V gene are SEHNR and FQNEAQ (reference sequence). The CDR3 reads CASSSGLAGASYF. In nucleotides, the CDR3 is TGTGCCAGCAGCTCCGGACTAGCGGGGGCTTCATACTTC.

The rearrangement uses TRBV24-1 and TRBJ2-2; D is undetermined. From germline, CDR1 is KGHDR and CDR2 SFDVKD. The CDR3 totals 12 residues. V shed 7 bases and J shed 1 base, with 3 bases lying between them. The CDR3 coding sequence is TGTGCCACCAGCGAGAACACCGGGGAGCTGTTTTTT. Translated: CATSENTGELFF.

The chain joins TRBV7-2 to TRBJ2-1; 12 bases map to TRBD2. Looked up from germline, CDR1 is SGHTA and CDR2 is FQGNSA. This CDR3 comprises 18 residues. With 0 bases clipped from V and 0 bases from J, the junction kept 3 bases outside the gene matches. The CDR3 DNA reads as TGTGCCAGCAGCTTAGCGCGGGGACTAGCGGGCTCCTACAATGAGCAGTTCTTC. It encodes CASSLARGLAGSYNEQFF.

The chain links TRBV25-1 to TRBJ2-7, with 15 positions matching TRBD2. CDR1 and CDR2 from the germline V gene are MGHDK and SYGVNS. This CDR3 is built from 18 residues. The J segment lost 2 bases and the V segment lost 8 bases, leaving 13 bases of the junction unmatched. The CDR3 DNA sequence: TGTGCCAGCTCCCGGGGCGGGACTAGCGGGAGGTGGGCCTACGAGCAGTACTTC. This encodes CASSRGGTSGRWAYEQYF.

V gene TRBV2 combines with J gene TRBJ1-1, with D unresolved. Germline values: CDR1 SNHLY, CDR2 FYNNEI. V was shortened by 6 bases and J by 0 bases, with 8 bases between the two germline ends. This CDR3 has 13 amino acids. The CDR3 reads CASSATVNTEAFF. The CDR3 nucleotides read TGTGCCAGCAGCGCAACTGTGAACACTGAAGCTTTCTTT.

The chain carries TRBV7-9 and TRBJ2-6, with D maybe TRBD1 (6 bases). Germline V gene lookup returns CDR1 SEHNR and CDR2 FQNEAQ (reference sequence). V dropped 5 bases and J dropped 0 bases, with 11 bases sitting between them. This CDR3 is built from 16 residues. DNA for the CDR3: TGTGCCAGCAGCCCGGGACAATACTCTGGGGCCAACGTCCTGACTTTC. Its protein is CASSPGQYSGANVLTF.

The CDR3: CSVVGSYHEQYF. The CDR3 nucleotides read TGCAGCGTTGTCGGCAGTTACCACGAGCAGTACTTC. The rearrangement uses TRBV29-1 and TRBJ2-7, with D hard to call. The germline V gene encodes CDR1 SQVTM and CDR2 ANQGSEA. The CDR3 loop spans 12 amino acids. V dropped 4 bases and J dropped 5 bases, with 12 bases sitting between them.

The rearrangement uses TRBV20-1 and TRBJ2-7; D perhaps matches TRBD1 (6 bases). Trimming removed 6 bases from V and 4 bases from J, with 16 bases in between. CDR3 length: 13 amino acids. Germline V gives CDR1 DFQATT, CDR2 SNEGSKA (reference sequence). The CDR3 loop reads CSAPGHRPYEQYF. The DNA for the CDR3 is TGCAGTGCCCCGGGACATCGACCTTACGAGCAGTACTTC.

This chain joins TRBV11-2 and TRBJ1-6; 8 nucleotides align to TRBD1. The CDR3 is 14 residues long. With 5 bases clipped from V and 12 bases from J, the junction kept 9 bases outside the gene matches. Germline V lookup: CDR1 SGHAT, CDR2 FQNNGV. The CDR3 here is CASSHDRGREPLHF. The CDR3 DNA reads TGTGCCAGCAGCCATGACAGGGGACGCGAACCCCTCCACTTT.

The rearrangement uses TRBV30 and TRBJ2-7, with 9 bases matching TRBD1. CDR3 length: 15 residues. Trimming cost V 0 bases and J 6 bases; bases outside gene matches: 9. Germline lookup yields CDR1 GTSNPN and CDR2 SVGIG (reference sequence). The CDR3 protein is CAWSVRFGTGSEQYF. The CDR3 DNA reads as TGTGCCTGGAGTGTACGATTCGGGACAGGGAGCGAGCAGTACTTC.

The chain joins TRBV6-2 or TRBV6-3 to TRBJ1-1; D gene uncertain. Trimming took 7 bases from V and 7 from J, leaving 19 bases between them. The CDR3 has 14 amino acids. Germline CDR1 MNHEY, CDR2 SVGEGT. The chain's CDR3 is CASTALKLGVEAFF. The CDR3 DNA is TGTGCCAGCACCGCACTCAAGCTCGGGGTTGAAGCTTTCTTT.

This chain joins TRBV12-3 or TRBV12-4 and TRBJ1-5, with no clear D. The CDR3 is made up of 17 amino acids. V was trimmed by 2 bases and J by 3 bases, leaving 17 bases between them. CDR3: CASSLSGRGNHNQPQHF. In DNA form, the CDR3 reads TGTGCCAGCAGTTTATCGGGCCGGGGAAATCACAATCAGCCCCAGCATTTT.

The chain combines TRBV18 with TRBJ1-1; D unresolved. The CDR3 runs 14 residues. V was shortened by 2 bases and J by 7 bases, with 14 bases between the two germline ends. The germline gives CDR1 KGHSH, CDR2 LQKENI. Here the CDR3 reads CASSPTERGGEAFF. DNA of the CDR3: TGTGCCAGCTCACCAACAGAACGCGGTGGTGAAGCTTTCTTT. Together with reference TRBV18 and TRBJ1-1, the CDR3 gives the full variable domain: NAGVMQNPRHLVRRRGQEARLRCSPMKGHSHVYWYRQLPEEGLKFMVYLQKENIIDESGMPKERFSAEFPKEGPSILRIQQVVRGDSAAYFCASSPTERGGEAFFGQGTRLTVV.

This chain connects TRBV12-3 or TRBV12-4 to TRBJ1-3, with TRBD1 as a possible D gene (6 bases). V shed 5 bases and J shed 8 bases, with 10 bases lying between them. The CDR3 loop spans 12 amino acids. DNA of the CDR3: TGTGCCAGCAGTGTACAGGGTTACACCATATATTTT. It yields the protein CASSVQGYTIYF.

This chain links TRBV28 with TRBJ2-7; 7 bases map to TRBD1. Losses at the gene ends were 1 base for V and 6 bases for J; bases not matched to a gene: 3. Germline V gene data show CDR1 as MDHEN and CDR2 as SYDVKM. The CDR3 is 13 amino acids. The CDR3 nucleotides are TGTGCCAGCAGTTTATCGGACAGGTTCGAGCAGTACTTC. Encoded protein: CASSLSDRFEQYF.

This chain joins TRBV29-1 and TRBJ1-1, with D possibly matching TRBD1 (6 bases). The germline gives CDR1 SQVTM, CDR2 ANQGSEA. Trimming stripped 6 bases from V and 7 bases from J, with 12 bases between. The CDR3 has 11 amino acids. The CDR3 DNA is TGCAGCGTCAGGGGAACGAGTGAAGCTTTCTTT. It specifies CSVRGTSEAFF.

The count of this clonotype is one. V is TRBV18 and J is TRBJ2-3; 8 bases agree with TRBD2. Losses at the gene ends were 2 bases for V and 2 bases for J; bases not matched to a gene: 3. Germline assignment: CDR1 KGHSH and CDR2 LQKENI. This CDR3 comprises 15 residues. CDR3 DNA: TGTGCCAGCTCACCATTGACTAGCGCCACAGATACGCAGTATTTT. Translating it yields CASSPLTSATDTQYF.

The J gene is TRBJ2-6, the V gene TRBV2; TRBD1 matches at 9 bases. The CDR3 runs to 16 residues. Trimming took 8 bases from V and 1 from J; bases not matched to a gene: 6. Germline-derived CDR1 and CDR2 are SNHLY and FYNNEI. The CDR3 loop reads CASLVQGASGANVLTF. CDR3 in DNA: TGTGCCAGCCTCGTACAGGGGGCGTCTGGGGCCAACGTCCTGACTTTC.

The rearrangement links TRBV20-1 to TRBJ1-2; 8 positions match TRBD1. V was clipped by 8 bases and J by 5 bases; unmatched bases: 10. Germline V gene lookup returns CDR1 DFQATT and CDR2 SNEGSKA (reference sequence). This CDR3 contains 13 residues. The DNA for the CDR3 is TGCAGTTCAGACAGGGGAGGGGGTTATGGCTACACCTTC. Its protein product is CSSDRGGGYGYTF.

This clonotype was recorded once. J is TRBJ2-1 and V is TRBV12-3 or TRBV12-4; TRBD2 is a possible D gene (6 bases). There are 13 residues in the CDR3. The V end was cut by 6 bases, the J end by 6 bases, with 12 bases between. CDR3 amino acids: CASSSQEGNEQFF. Here the CDR3 DNA reads TGTGCCAGCAGCTCCCAGGAGGGCAATGAGCAGTTCTTC.

This clonotype appeared a single time. This chain links TRBV30 with TRBJ2-5; D is ambiguous. Germline values: CDR1 GTSNPN, CDR2 SVGIG (reference sequence). The V end lost 0 bases, the J end lost 4 bases, and 15 bases lay between the germline ends. This CDR3 is built from 15 residues. The CDR3 coding sequence is TGTGCCTGGAGTGTTGAACCGCAACCCCCAGAGACCCAGTACTTC. Residues: CAWSVEPQPPETQYF.